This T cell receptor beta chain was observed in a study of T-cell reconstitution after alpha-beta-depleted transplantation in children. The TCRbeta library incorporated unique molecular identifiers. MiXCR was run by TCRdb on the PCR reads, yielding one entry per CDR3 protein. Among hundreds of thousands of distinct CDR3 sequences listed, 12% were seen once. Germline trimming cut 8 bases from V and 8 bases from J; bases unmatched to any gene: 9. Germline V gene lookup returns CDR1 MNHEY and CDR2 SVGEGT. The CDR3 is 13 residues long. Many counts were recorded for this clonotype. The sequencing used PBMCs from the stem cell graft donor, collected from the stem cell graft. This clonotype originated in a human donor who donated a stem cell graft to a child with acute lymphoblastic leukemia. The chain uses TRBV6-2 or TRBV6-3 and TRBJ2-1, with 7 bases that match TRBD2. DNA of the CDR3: TGTGCCAGCCTTACCCCGGCGGGAGATGAGCAGTTCTTC. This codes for CASLTPAGDEQFF.